The clone carrying this T cell receptor beta chain was detected many times. Its matching antigen is unknown. Looked up from germline, CDR1 is LGHNA and CDR2 is YSLEER. The CDR3 has 15 residues. V lost 5 bases to trimming and J lost 2 bases, with 15 bases between them. TCRdb processed the RT-PCR reads anew with MiXCR; each CDR3 protein has one entry. This sample has around 530,000 distinct CDR3 sequences, with about 12% found just once. This record comes from a study of response to subunit inactivated influenza vaccine. Notes on the study in general: The authors put forward the suggestion that each seasonal influenza vaccination may bring in only a limited number of new T cells.

The sequences come from PBMCs from blood, collected on the day of vaccination. V and J are TRBV4-3 and TRBJ2-5, with D hard to call. This TCR derives from a man aged 45-65 years who received an inactivated influenza vaccine. As DNA, the CDR3 is TGCGCCAGCAGCTCTACAGCCAACGGACAAGAGACCCAGTACTTC. Its protein is CASSSTANGQETQYF.